These 16 T cell receptor beta chains share one sample of origin, sequenced in a study of OX40 agonist ivuxolimab in advanced cancers. Method: immunoSEQ multiplex PCR; TCRdb's copy keeps in-frame clones and lacks some. This sample has roughly 70,000 clones, with 85% to 90% found just once. The sequencing here drew on CD4+ or CD8+ T cells sorted from blood, taken in a trial of the OX40 agonist ivuxolimab. The receptor source for this set is an adult with an advanced solid tumor such as melanoma, head and neck, liver or kidney cancer.

The rearrangement uses TRBV6-6 and TRBJ1-3; the D gene is possibly TRBD1 (5 bases). This CDR3 has 15 amino acids. Germline values: CDR1 MNHNY, CDR2 SVGAGI (reference sequence). The ends were cut back, 7 bases at V and 4 bases at J, with 17 bases in the middle. CDR3: CASTGQGVSGNTIYF. The CDR3 region has the DNA TGTGCCAGCACCGGTCAAGGGGTGTCCGGAAACACCATATATTTT.

The chain couples TRBV19 to TRBJ1-5, with 9 bases identical to TRBD1. J was trimmed by 2 bases and V by 7 bases; bases with no gene match: 6. Germline lookup yields CDR1 LNHDA and CDR2 SQIVND (reference sequence). CDR3 size: 15 residues. CDR3 DNA: TGTGCCAGTACTACGGACAGGGGTGGCAATCAGCCCCAGCATTTT. As protein: CASTTDRGGNQPQHF.

The chain combines TRBV5-1 with TRBJ1-5; no definite D call. Trimming removed 2 bases from V and 4 bases from J, with 7 bases in between. CDR3 length: 13 residues. Germline V gene lookup returns CDR1 SGHRS and CDR2 YFSETQ. CDR3 bases: TGCGCCAGCAGCTTCCGAAGTAATCAGCCCCAGCATTTT. The encoded protein is CASSFRSNQPQHF.

The chain employs TRBV28 and TRBJ1-1; D is perhaps TRBD1 (6 bases). The V gene's germline CDR1 is MDHEN and CDR2 SYDVKM. The CDR3 runs to 15 residues. V was pared by 5 bases and J by 4 bases, with 17 bases between. The CDR3 nucleotides are TGTGCCAGCAGTCCCTTGGGGGGCTTGGGCACTGAAGCTTTCTTT. As protein: CASSPLGGLGTEAFF.

The chain carries TRBV14 and TRBJ2-1; no clear D gene. With 4 bases removed from V and 7 bases from J, the gap between germline ends came to 11 bases. Germline V gene lookup returns CDR1 SGHDN and CDR2 FVKESK. The CDR3 contains 13 residues. CDR3 amino acids: CASSPIAKNEQFF. DNA of the CDR3: TGTGCCAGCAGCCCTATCGCTAAAAATGAGCAGTTCTTC.

The chain uses TRBV7-8 and TRBJ2-3; TRBD2 agrees at 7 bases. With V trimmed by 0 bases and J by 7 bases, 4 bases remained unmatched. CDR1 and CDR2 from the germline V gene are SGHVS and FQNEAQ. The CDR3 contains 14 residues. The CDR3 DNA reads as TGTGCCAGCAGCTTAGCGGTGACTAGCTATACGCAGTATTTT. Translation: CASSLAVTSYTQYF.

This clone has just a few counts. The gene calls are TRBV6-5 and TRBJ1-4; D not certain. This CDR3 comprises 13 residues. Germline V CDR1 and CDR2: MNHEY, SVGAGI. The V end lost 6 bases, the J end lost 8 bases, and 13 bases lay between the germline ends. CDR3 sequence reads: CASRGAGREKLFF. The CDR3 DNA is TGTGCCAGCAGGGGTGCGGGGAGGGAAAAACTGTTTTTT.

This rearrangement joins TRBV2 to TRBJ2-5; D ambiguous. Trimming pared 2 bases from V and 4 bases from J, leaving 5 bases between. The germline CDR1 and CDR2 sequences are SNHLY and FYNNEI. The CDR3 has 12 residues. The CDR3 DNA reads as TGTGCCAGCAGTGAAATCCGAGAGACCCAGTACTTC. Protein sequence: CASSEIRETQYF.

This chain joins TRBV7-9 and TRBJ2-7; possible D gene TRBD1, 6 bases. Germline V gene data show CDR1 as SEHNR and CDR2 as FQNEAQ (reference sequence). V dropped 5 bases and J dropped 5 bases, with 25 bases sitting between them. The CDR3 runs to 17 residues. CDR3 DNA sequence: TGTGCCAGCAGCGTGGGGGTTAAACAGGGATATAAGGACGAGCAGTACTTC. It yields the protein CASSVGVKQGYKDEQYF. Full variable domain (rest looked up from reference TRBV7-9 and TRBJ2-7): DTGVSQNPRHKITKRGQNVTFRCDPISEHNRLYWYRQTLGQGPEFLTYFQNEAQLEKSRLLSDRFSAERPKGSFSTLEIQRTEQGDSAMYLCASSVGVKQGYKDEQYFGPGTRLTVT.

This chain joins TRBV7-2 and TRBJ2-1, with D possibly being TRBD2 (6 bases). Germline V gives CDR1 SGHTA, CDR2 FQGNSA. V lost 1 base and J 10 bases, leaving 11 bases between the germline ends. The CDR3 contains 13 residues. The CDR3 sequence: CASSLEGGGEQFF. CDR3 sequence (DNA): TGTGCCAGCAGCTTAGAAGGCGGAGGGGAGCAGTTCTTC.

V and J are TRBV27 and TRBJ2-7; TRBD1 matches at 9 bases. The CDR3 extends over 13 amino acids. Per the germline V gene, CDR1 is MNHEY and CDR2 is SMNVEV (reference sequence). The J segment lost 3 bases and the V segment lost 3 bases, leaving 0 bases of the junction unmatched. The chain's CDR3 is CASSLTGGYEQYF. The DNA of the CDR3 is TGTGCCAGCAGTTTGACAGGGGGCTACGAGCAGTACTTC.

V gene TRBV10-3 combines with J gene TRBJ2-3; D is ambiguous. The CDR3 contains 11 residues. CDR1 is ENHRY and CDR2 is SYGVKD in the germline V gene. The ends were cut back, 10 bases at V and 5 bases at J, with 10 bases in the middle. The CDR3, as DNA: TGTGCCACCCAGGAGCTAGATACGCAGTATTTT. Its protein product is CATQELDTQYF.

This clone was picked up a small number of times. This chain links TRBV2 with TRBJ1-2, with TRBD1 matching over 7 bases. Per the germline V gene, CDR1 is SNHLY and CDR2 is FYNNEI. Trimming at V came to 1 base and at J to 4 bases, leaving 3 bases not matched to a gene. The CDR3 sequence is 14 residues long. The CDR3 loop reads CASSEEGQLYGYTF. The CDR3 nucleotides read TGTGCCAGCAGTGAAGAGGGACAGCTCTATGGCTACACCTTC. The whole variable domain, filled in from reference TRBV2 and TRBJ1-2, reads EPEVTQTPSHQVTQMGQEVILRCVPISNHLYFYWYRQILGQKVEFLVSFYNNEISEKSEIFDDQFSVERPDGSNFTLKIRSTKLEDSAMYFCASSEEGQLYGYTFGSGTRLTVV.

The count of this clone is one. J is TRBJ2-7 and V is TRBV15, with a tentative D call TRBD1 (9 bases). There are 19 residues in the CDR3. V lost 2 bases and J lost 4, with 27 bases in between. Germline CDR1 LNHNV, CDR2 YYDKDF (reference sequence). CDR3 sequence: CATSRTRTGVAGGLYEQYF. CDR3 DNA sequence: TGTGCCACCAGCAGAACACGGACAGGGGTGGCGGGAGGACTGTACGAGCAGTACTTC.

The V call is TRBV7-8, the J call TRBJ2-3; TRBD2 aligns across 8 bases. Trimming removed 5 bases from V and 0 bases from J; junction bases left unmatched: 7. Germline-derived CDR1 and CDR2 are SGHVS and FQNEAQ. The CDR3 is 16 amino acids. The CDR3 is CASSVLSGISTDTQYF. The CDR3 region has the DNA TGTGCCAGCAGCGTCCTTAGCGGGATTAGCACAGATACGCAGTATTTT.

This clone occurred a few times. The V and J genes are TRBV9 and TRBJ2-3; TRBD2 is a possible D gene (6 bases). This CDR3 has 16 amino acids. Germline V gene lookup returns CDR1 SGDLS and CDR2 YYNGEE. With 4 bases removed from V and 2 bases from J, the gap between germline ends came to 17 bases. CDR3: CASSPLLAGLTDTQYF. In nucleotides, the CDR3 is TGTGCCAGCAGCCCTCTATTGGCGGGGCTCACAGATACGCAGTATTTT.